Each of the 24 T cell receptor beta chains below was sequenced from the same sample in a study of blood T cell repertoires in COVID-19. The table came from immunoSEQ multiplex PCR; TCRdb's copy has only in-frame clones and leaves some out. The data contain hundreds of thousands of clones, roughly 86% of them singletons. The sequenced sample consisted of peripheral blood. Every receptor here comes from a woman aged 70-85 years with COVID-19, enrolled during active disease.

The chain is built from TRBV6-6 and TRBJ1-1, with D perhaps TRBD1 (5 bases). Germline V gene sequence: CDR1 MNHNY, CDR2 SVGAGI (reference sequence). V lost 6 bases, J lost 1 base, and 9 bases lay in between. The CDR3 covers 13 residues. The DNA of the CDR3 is TGTGCCAGCAGCTTCGGACAGAACACTGAAGCTTTCTTT. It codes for CASSFGQNTEAFF.

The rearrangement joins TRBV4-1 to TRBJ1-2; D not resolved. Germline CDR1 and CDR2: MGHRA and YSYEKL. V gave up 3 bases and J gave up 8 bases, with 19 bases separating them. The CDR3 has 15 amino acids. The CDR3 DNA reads TGCGCCAGCAGCCAGACTGGCAGCTTACTTGGGGGCTACACCTTC. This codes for CASSQTGSLLGGYTF.

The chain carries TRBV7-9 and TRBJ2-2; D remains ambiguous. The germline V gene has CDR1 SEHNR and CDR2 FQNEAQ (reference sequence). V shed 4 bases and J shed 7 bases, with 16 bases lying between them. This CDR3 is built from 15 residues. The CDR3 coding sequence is TGTGCCAGCAGCTCCACCCGTCCAGGTGTCGGGGAGCTGTTTTTT. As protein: CASSSTRPGVGELFF.

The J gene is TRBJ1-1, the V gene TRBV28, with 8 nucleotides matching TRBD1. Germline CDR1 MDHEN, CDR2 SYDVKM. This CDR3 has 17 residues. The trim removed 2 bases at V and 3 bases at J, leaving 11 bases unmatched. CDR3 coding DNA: TGTGCCAGCAGTTTAAATTTTGGACAGGGTCGTGACACTGAAGCTTTCTTT. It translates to CASSLNFGQGRDTEAFF.

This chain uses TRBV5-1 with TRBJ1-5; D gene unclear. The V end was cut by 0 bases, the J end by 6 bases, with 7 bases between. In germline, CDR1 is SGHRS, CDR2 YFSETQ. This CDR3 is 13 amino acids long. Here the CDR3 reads CASSLVGGQPQHF. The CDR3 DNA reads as TGCGCCAGCAGCTTGGTGGGAGGTCAGCCCCAGCATTTT.

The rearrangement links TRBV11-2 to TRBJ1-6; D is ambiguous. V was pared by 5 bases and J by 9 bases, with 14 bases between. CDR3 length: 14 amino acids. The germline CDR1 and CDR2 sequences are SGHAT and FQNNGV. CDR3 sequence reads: CASSPSDIFSPLHF. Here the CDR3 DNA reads TGTGCCAGCAGCCCCTCCGACATTTTTTCACCCCTCCACTTT.

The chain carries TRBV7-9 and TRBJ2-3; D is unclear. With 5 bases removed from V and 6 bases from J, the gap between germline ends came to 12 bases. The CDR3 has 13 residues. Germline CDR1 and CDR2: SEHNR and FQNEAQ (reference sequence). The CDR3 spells CASSPESRDTQYF. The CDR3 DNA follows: TGTGCCAGCAGCCCTGAGAGCCGGGATACGCAGTATTTT.

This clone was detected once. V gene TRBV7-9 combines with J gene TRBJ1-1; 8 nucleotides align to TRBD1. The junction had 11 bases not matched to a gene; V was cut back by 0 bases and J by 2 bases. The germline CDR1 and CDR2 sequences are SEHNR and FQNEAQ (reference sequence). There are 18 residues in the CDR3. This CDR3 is CASSLAMDRVRRNTEAFF. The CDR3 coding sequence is TGTGCCAGCAGCTTAGCCATGGACAGGGTTCGGCGAAACACTGAAGCTTTCTTT.

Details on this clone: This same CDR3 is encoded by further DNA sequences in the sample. The CDR3 protein is CASSVGGTEAFF. The CDR3 DNA reads TGTGCCAGCAGCGTAGGCGGCACTGAAGCTTTCTTT. This chain links TRBV9 with TRBJ1-1, with D uncertain. The CDR3 spans 12 residues. Germline CDR1 and CDR2: SGDLS and YYNGEE. Trimming removed 0 bases from V and 4 bases from J, with 4 bases in between.

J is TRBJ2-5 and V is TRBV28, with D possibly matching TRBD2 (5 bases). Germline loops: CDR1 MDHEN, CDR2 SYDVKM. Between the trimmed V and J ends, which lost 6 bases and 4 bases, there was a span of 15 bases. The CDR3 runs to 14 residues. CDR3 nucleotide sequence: TGTGCCAGCAGGCTGCCATCGGGGATAGAGACCCAGTACTTC. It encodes CASRLPSGIETQYF.

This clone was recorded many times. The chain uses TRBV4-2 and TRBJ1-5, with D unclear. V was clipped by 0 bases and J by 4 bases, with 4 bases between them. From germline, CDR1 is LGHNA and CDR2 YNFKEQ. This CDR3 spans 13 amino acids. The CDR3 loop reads CASSQDLNQPQHF. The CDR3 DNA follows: TGTGCCAGCAGCCAAGATCTTAATCAGCCCCAGCATTTT.

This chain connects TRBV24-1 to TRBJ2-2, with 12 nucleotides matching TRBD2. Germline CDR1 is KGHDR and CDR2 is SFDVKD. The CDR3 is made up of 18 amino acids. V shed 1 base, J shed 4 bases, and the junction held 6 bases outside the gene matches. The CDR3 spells CATSDLVGLAGCTGELFF. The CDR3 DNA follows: TGTGCCACCAGTGATTTAGTTGGACTAGCGGGGTGCACCGGGGAGCTGTTTTTT.

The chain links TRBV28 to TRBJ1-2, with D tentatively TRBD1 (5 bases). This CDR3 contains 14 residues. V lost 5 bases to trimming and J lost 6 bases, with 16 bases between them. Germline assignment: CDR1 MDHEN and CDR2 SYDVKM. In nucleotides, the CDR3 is TGTGCCAGCAGTCCCCCGGGGGGGAGAGATGGCTACACCTTC. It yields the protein CASSPPGGRDGYTF.

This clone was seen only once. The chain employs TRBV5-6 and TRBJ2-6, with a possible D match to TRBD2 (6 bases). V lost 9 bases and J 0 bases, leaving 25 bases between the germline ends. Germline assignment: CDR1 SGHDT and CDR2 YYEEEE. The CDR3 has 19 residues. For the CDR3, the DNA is TGTGCCACCCAACGGCAGGCTAGCGTACACCCCTCTGGGGCCAACGTCCTGACTTTC. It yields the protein CATQRQASVHPSGANVLTF.

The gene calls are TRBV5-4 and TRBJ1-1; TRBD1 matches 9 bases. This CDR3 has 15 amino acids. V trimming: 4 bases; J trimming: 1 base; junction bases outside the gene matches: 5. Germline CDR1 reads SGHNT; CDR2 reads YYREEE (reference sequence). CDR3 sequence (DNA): TGTGCCAGCAGCCCCCCGACAGGGGGGAACACTGAAGCTTTCTTT. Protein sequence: CASSPPTGGNTEAFF.

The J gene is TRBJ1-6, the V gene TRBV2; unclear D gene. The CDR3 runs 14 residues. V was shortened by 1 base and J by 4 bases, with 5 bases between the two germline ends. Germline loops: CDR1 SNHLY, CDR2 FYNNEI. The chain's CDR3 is CASSEGTYNSPLHF. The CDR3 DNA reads TGTGCCAGCAGTGAAGGGACTTATAATTCACCCCTCCACTTT.

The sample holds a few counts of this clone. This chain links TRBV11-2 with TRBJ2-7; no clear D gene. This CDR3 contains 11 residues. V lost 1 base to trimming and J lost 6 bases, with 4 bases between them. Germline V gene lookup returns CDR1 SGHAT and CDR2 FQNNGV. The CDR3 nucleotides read TGTGCCAGCAGCTTAGTCGGCGAGCAGTACTTC. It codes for CASSLVGEQYF.

The CDR3 DNA reads TGTGCCAGCAGCCAGCTGATGACAGGCGGCTACACCTTC. Residues: CASSQLMTGGYTF. The gene calls are TRBV3-1 (or the pseudogene TRBV3-2) and TRBJ1-2; weak D call: TRBD1 (6 bases). V dropped 3 bases and J dropped 8 bases, with 13 bases sitting between them. Germline lookup yields CDR1 LGHDT and CDR2 YNNKEL (reference sequence). CDR3 length: 13 residues.

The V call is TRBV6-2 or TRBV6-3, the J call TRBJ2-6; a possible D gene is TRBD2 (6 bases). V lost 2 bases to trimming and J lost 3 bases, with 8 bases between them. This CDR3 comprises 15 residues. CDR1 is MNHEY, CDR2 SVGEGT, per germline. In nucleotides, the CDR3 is TGTGCCAGCAGTTACGTGGGGGGTGGGGCCAACGTCCTGACTTTC. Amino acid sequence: CASSYVGGGANVLTF.

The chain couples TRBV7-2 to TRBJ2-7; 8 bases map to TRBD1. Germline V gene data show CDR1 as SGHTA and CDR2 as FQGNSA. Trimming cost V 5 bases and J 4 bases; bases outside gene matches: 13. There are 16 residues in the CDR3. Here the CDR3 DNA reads TGTGCCAGCAGCCTACAGCTCGGGACAGGTGGTTACGAGCAGTACTTC. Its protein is CASSLQLGTGGYEQYF.

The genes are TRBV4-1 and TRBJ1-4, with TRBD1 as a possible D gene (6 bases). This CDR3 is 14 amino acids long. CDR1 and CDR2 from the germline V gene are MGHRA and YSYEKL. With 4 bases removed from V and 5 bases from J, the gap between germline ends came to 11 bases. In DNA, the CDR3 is TGCGCCAGCAGCCCCCGGGACACCAATGAAAAACTGTTTTTT. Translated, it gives CASSPRDTNEKLFF.

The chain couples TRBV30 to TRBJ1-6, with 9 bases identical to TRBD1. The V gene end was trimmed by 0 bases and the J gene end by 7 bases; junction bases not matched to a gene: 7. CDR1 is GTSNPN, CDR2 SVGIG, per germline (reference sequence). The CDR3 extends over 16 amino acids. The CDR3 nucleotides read TGTGCCTGGAGTGTGTCTGTGGGGACAGGGAATTCACCCCTCCACTTT. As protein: CAWSVSVGTGNSPLHF.

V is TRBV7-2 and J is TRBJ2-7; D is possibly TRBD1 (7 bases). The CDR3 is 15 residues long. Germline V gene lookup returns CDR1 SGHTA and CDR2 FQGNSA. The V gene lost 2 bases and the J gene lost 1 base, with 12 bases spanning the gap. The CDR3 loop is CASSLTRGRSYEQYF. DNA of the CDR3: TGTGCCAGCAGCTTAACCAGGGGGAGGTCCTACGAGCAGTACTTC.

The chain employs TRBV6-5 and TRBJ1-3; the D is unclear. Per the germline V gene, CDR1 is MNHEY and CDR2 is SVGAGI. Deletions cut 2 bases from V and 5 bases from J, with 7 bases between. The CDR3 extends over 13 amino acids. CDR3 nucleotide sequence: TGTGCCAGCAGTTACGGCAGAAGAAACACCATATATTTT. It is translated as CASSYGRRNTIYF.